What follows is one T cell receptor (beta chain) and its context. Antigen specificity is unknown. The entry originates in a study of cytomegalovirus exposure and HLA in healthy donors. The V end was cut by 4 bases, the J end by 9 bases, with 14 bases between. The CDR3 is made up of 13 amino acids. Germline V gene sequence: CDR1 LNHDA, CDR2 SQIVND (reference sequence). Study-level points and caveats: Donor immune exposure was known only as CMV serostatus. One variant, a missense change in DCLRE1C, was linked in a later analysis to TCR beta V- and J-gene trimming. The classifier reportedly diagnosed cytomegalovirus status with high sensitivity and specificity.

The PCR was carried out with 60 Vbeta primers and 13 Jbeta primers. Method: immunoSEQ multiplex PCR; TCRdb's copy keeps in-frame clones and lacks some. The sample consists of tens of thousands of clones, roughly 80% of them appearing once. Sample: PBMCs. The TCR originated in a man between 35 and 55 years old in good health and CMV-seronegative. The chain is built from TRBV19 and TRBJ2-3, with a tentative D call TRBD2 (6 bases). The CDR3 DNA reads TGTGCCAGTAGTAGCGGGGCCCTGGGGACGCAGTATTTT. Protein sequence: CASSSGALGTQYF.